Shown below are 31 T cell receptor beta chains from a single sample sequenced in a study of shared T cell receptors in the human thymus. Libraries were prepared by immunoSEQ multiplex PCR; TCRdb keeps only in-frame clonotypes and omits some of them. The sample records some 660,000 clones, approximately 89% being singletons. These data were also reused for a study on human thymus T cells.

Sample: thymocytes. Every receptor here comes from a boy in the first two years of life with a congenital heart defect.

Only a few counts were recorded for this clone. The rearrangement links TRBV6-5 to TRBJ2-5, with 11 bases lining up with TRBD2. This CDR3 contains 14 residues. V dropped 7 bases and J dropped 5; count of bases not matched to a gene: 6. Germline V CDR1 and CDR2: MNHEY, SVGAGI. The CDR3 spells CASKLAGASETQYF. CDR3 in DNA: TGTGCCAGCAAACTAGCGGGAGCATCGGAGACCCAGTACTTC.

In this sample, this clone turned up a few times. The V gene is TRBV11-2, the J gene TRBJ2-6; D is perhaps TRBD2 (5 bases). The V and J ends lost 0 bases and 0 bases respectively, with 18 bases between them. The CDR3 contains 20 residues. Germline lookup yields CDR1 SGHAT and CDR2 FQNNGV. CDR3 nucleotides: TGTGCCAGCAGCTTAGAGAGGGTACAGTTGACCCCCTCTGGGGCCAACGTCCTGACTTTC. It codes for CASSLERVQLTPSGANVLTF.

The genes are TRBV27 and TRBJ2-7; TRBD1 matches at 9 bases. V lost 3 bases and J lost 2; bases outside the gene matches: 2. The CDR3 has 14 residues. Germline loops: CDR1 MNHEY, CDR2 SMNVEV (reference sequence). CDR3 sequence reads: CASSFGTGTYEQYF. The DNA of the CDR3 is TGTGCCAGCAGTTTTGGGACAGGGACCTACGAGCAGTACTTC.

J is TRBJ2-7 and V is TRBV7-6; 7 positions agree with TRBD1. Germline V gene data show CDR1 as SGHVS and CDR2 as FNYEAQ. J was trimmed by 6 bases and V by 4 bases; bases with no gene match: 3. The CDR3 is 12 amino acids. The chain's CDR3 is CASSSTGREQYF. The DNA for the CDR3 is TGTGCCAGCAGCTCGACAGGGCGCGAGCAGTACTTC.

J is TRBJ2-1 and V is TRBV21-1; the tabulated D call, TRBD2, remains unverified against the DNA. TRBV21-1 is given as a pseudogene. The CDR3 has 18 amino acids. The CDR3 region is CASSAHERGGSDPNEQFF. CDR3 nucleotide sequence: TGTGCCAGCAGCGCCCACGAACGTGGCGGGAGTGATCCCAATGAGCAGTTCTTC.

This rearrangement joins TRBV29-1 to TRBJ1-4; 9 bases match TRBD1. This CDR3 spans 14 amino acids. CDR1 and CDR2 (germline): SQVTM, ANQGSEA. V trimming: 7 bases; J trimming: 5 bases; junction bases outside the gene matches: 8. The CDR3 DNA reads as TGCAGCGCCGGCCGGGACAGGGAGAATGAAAAACTGTTTTTT. It is translated as CSAGRDRENEKLFF.

On this clone: This specimen includes other DNA sequences encoding the same CDR3. V gene TRBV30 combines with J gene TRBJ2-7; 9 nucleotides agree with TRBD2. Germline CDR1 reads GTSNPN; CDR2 reads SVGIG (reference sequence). J lost 2 bases, V lost 0 bases, and 2 bases had no gene match. This CDR3 comprises 14 residues. The CDR3 DNA reads as TGTGCCTGGAGTGTATTAGCGGGAGCCTACGAGCAGTACTTC. The encoded protein is CAWSVLAGAYEQYF. The variable domain in full, with the rest retrieved from reference TRBV30 and TRBJ2-7, is SQTIHQWPATLVQPVGSPLSLECTVEGTSNPNLYWYRQAAGRGLQLLFYSVGIGQISSEVPQNLSASRPQDRQFILSSKKLLLSDSGFYLCAWSVLAGAYEQYFGPGTRLTVT.

The table lists this clone with a count of one. The chain uses TRBV9 and TRBJ2-1, with 9 bases aligning to TRBD2. Germline-derived CDR1 and CDR2 are SGDLS and YYNGEE. The length of the CDR3 is 15 residues. The trim removed 3 bases at V and 6 bases at J, leaving 7 bases unmatched. CDR3 nucleotide sequence: TGTGCCAGCAGCGGGGGGGGACTAGCTCTCAATGAGCAGTTCTTC. Translation: CASSGGGLALNEQFF.

The chain joins TRBV4-3 to TRBJ2-7; 8 bases map to TRBD1. This CDR3 region has 16 residues. Germline loops: CDR1 LGHNA, CDR2 YSLEER. The V and J ends lost 1 base and 3 bases, in that order; junction bases with no gene match: 8. This CDR3 reads CASSQGGQGGFYEQYF. The CDR3 region has the DNA TGCGCCAGCAGCCAAGGAGGACAGGGAGGATTCTACGAGCAGTACTTC.

The chain has TRBV7-2 and TRBJ2-7; 8 bases line up with TRBD1. With 1 base clipped from V and 2 bases from J, the junction kept 10 bases outside the gene matches. Germline V gene data show CDR1 as SGHTA and CDR2 as FQGNSA. The CDR3 is made up of 17 amino acids. The CDR3 sequence: CASSLGALRTGTYEQYF. CDR3 sequence (DNA): TGTGCCAGCAGCTTAGGCGCACTGAGGACAGGGACCTACGAGCAGTACTTC. Using reference TRBV7-2 and TRBJ2-7 for the parts outside the CDR3, the full variable domain is GAGVSQSPSNKVTEKGKDVELRCDPISGHTALYWYRQSLGQGLEFLIYFQGNSAPDKSGLPSDRFSAERTGGSVSTLTIQRTQQEDSAVYLCASSLGALRTGTYEQYFGPGTRLTVT.

CDR3 protein: CAIIRGSNPYNEQFF. The CDR3 DNA is TGTGCCATCATCCGGGGGAGTAACCCCTACAATGAGCAGTTCTTC. The chain employs TRBV10-3 and TRBJ2-1; a possible D gene is TRBD2 (6 bases). CDR3 length: 15 residues. V was shortened by 7 bases and J by 2 bases, with 15 bases between the two germline ends. Germline lookup yields CDR1 ENHRY and CDR2 SYGVKD.

This clone was counted between two and nine times. The chain combines TRBV11-3 with TRBJ2-2; D is possibly TRBD1 (6 bases). Between the trimmed V and J ends, which lost 5 bases and 0 bases, there was a span of 16 bases. The CDR3 contains 17 residues. CDR1 and CDR2 from the germline V gene are SGHNT and YENEEA. The CDR3 sequence is CASSMGTQQTNTGELFF. The CDR3 DNA reads as TGTGCCAGCAGCATGGGGACACAACAAACGAACACCGGGGAGCTGTTTTTT.

This clone was picked up one time. This chain joins TRBV7-8 and TRBJ2-7; TRBD2 is a possible D gene (6 bases). V gave up 7 bases and J gave up 0 bases, with 13 bases separating them. Germline CDR1 SGHVS, CDR2 FQNEAQ. This CDR3 region has 14 residues. The DNA of the CDR3 is TGTGCCAGCACCTCTGACGGGAGCTCCTACGAGCAGTACTTC. It encodes CASTSDGSSYEQYF. The variable domain in full, with the rest retrieved from reference TRBV7-8 and TRBJ2-7, is GAGVSQSPRYKVAKRGQDVALRCDPISGHVSLFWYQQALGQGPEFLTYFQNEAQLDKSGLPSDRFFAERPEGSVSTLKIQRTQQEDSAVYLCASTSDGSSYEQYFGPGTRLTVT.

This sequence joins TRBV28 and TRBJ1-6, with 7 bases fitting TRBD1. The V segment lost 6 bases and the J segment 7 bases; nucleotides outside the gene matches: 6. The germline gives CDR1 MDHEN, CDR2 SYDVKM. The CDR3 loop spans 14 amino acids. The CDR3 DNA reads as TGTGCCAGCAGCCAAGGACAGGCCAATTCACCCCTCCACTTT. As protein: CASSQGQANSPLHF. The complete variable domain, with remaining parts taken from reference TRBV28 and TRBJ1-6, reads DVKVTQSSRYLVKRTGEKVFLECVQDMDHENMFWYRQDPGLGLRLIYFSYDVKMKEKGDIPEGYSVSREKKERFSLILESASTNQTSMYLCASSQGQANSPLHFGNGTRLTVT.

About this clone: Other DNA sequences in the sample encode the same CDR3. This rearrangement joins TRBV18 to TRBJ1-6; D call uncertain. Between the trimmed V and J ends, which lost 6 bases and 4 bases, there was a span of 7 bases. This CDR3 contains 13 residues. Germline V CDR1 and CDR2: KGHSH, LQKENI. CDR3 coding DNA: TGTGCCAGCTCCCCGGGGTATAATTCACCCCTCCACTTT. Translating it yields CASSPGYNSPLHF. The full variable domain, rest sourced from reference TRBV18 and TRBJ1-6, is NAGVMQNPRHLVRRRGQEARLRCSPMKGHSHVYWYRQLPEEGLKFMVYLQKENIIDESGMPKERFSAEFPKEGPSILRIQQVVRGDSAAYFCASSPGYNSPLHFGNGTRLTVT.

The chain couples TRBV4-3 to TRBJ2-1; a possible D gene is TRBD2 (5 bases). There are 17 residues in the CDR3. Per germline, CDR1 LGHNA and CDR2 YSLEER. V was clipped by 0 bases and J by 4 bases, with 16 bases between them. The CDR3 DNA is TGCGCCAGCAGCCAAGACGTCCCAGCGGTTCTTTACAATGAGCAGTTCTTC. Translation: CASSQDVPAVLYNEQFF.

This clone was counted once. The CDR3 nucleotides are TGCGCCAGCAGCTTGAAGGGGCCGATCTTCTATGGCTACACCTTC. It yields the protein CASSLKGPIFYGYTF. The gene calls are TRBV5-1 and TRBJ1-2; TRBD1 might be the D (5 bases). The CDR3 contains 15 residues. Germline assignment: CDR1 SGHRS and CDR2 YFSETQ. V lost 1 base to trimming and J lost 4 bases, with 14 bases between them. The full variable domain, completed using reference TRBV5-1 and TRBJ1-2, is KAGVTQTPRYLIKTRGQQVTLSCSPISGHRSVSWYQQTPGQGLQFLFEYFSETQRNKGNFPGRFSGRQFSNSRSEMNVSTLELGDSALYLCASSLKGPIFYGYTFGSGTRLTVV.

This clone has just a few counts. This sequence joins TRBV2 and TRBJ1-1; D unresolved. There are 11 residues in the CDR3. V lost 6 bases and J lost 3, with 5 bases in between. Per the germline V gene, CDR1 is SNHLY and CDR2 is FYNNEI. The CDR3, as DNA: TGTGCCAGCAGAACGGACACTGAAGCTTTCTTT. It yields the protein CASRTDTEAFF.

In DNA, the CDR3 is TGTGCCAGCAGTAAACACTCCTACGAGCAGTACTTC. It is translated as CASSKHSYEQYF. The rearrangement links TRBV2 to TRBJ2-7; no clear D gene. This CDR3 contains 12 residues. The germline V gene has CDR1 SNHLY and CDR2 FYNNEI. The V end was cut by 5 bases, the J end by 0 bases, with 5 bases between.

The V gene is TRBV4-1, the J gene TRBJ1-4; TRBD1 matches 11 bases. Unmatched junction bases numbered 6, after V lost 4 bases and J lost 8 bases. Germline loops: CDR1 MGHRA, CDR2 YSYEKL. There are 15 residues in the CDR3. The CDR3 loop reads CASSPPGQGGEKLFF. In DNA form, the CDR3 reads TGCGCCAGCAGCCCGCCGGGACAGGGGGGGGAAAAACTGTTTTTT.

The chain carries TRBV29-1 and TRBJ2-7; 10 bases match TRBD1. Trimming at V came to 5 bases and at J to 6 bases, leaving 13 bases not matched to a gene. Germline V lookup: CDR1 SQVTM, CDR2 ANQGSEA. This CDR3 spans 15 amino acids. DNA of the CDR3: TGCAGCGTTACCCGAGACCGGACAGGGGGTTTCGAGCAGTACTTC. Translating it yields CSVTRDRTGGFEQYF.

This chain connects TRBV19 to TRBJ2-7; D perhaps matches TRBD2 (5 bases). Trimming took 1 base from V and 0 from J, leaving 13 bases between them. The CDR3 length is 16 residues. From germline, CDR1 is LNHDA and CDR2 SQIVND (reference sequence). The CDR3 loop reads CASSIVNGESSYEQYF. The CDR3 nucleotides are TGTGCCAGTAGTATAGTAAACGGGGAGAGCTCCTACGAGCAGTACTTC.

Points on this clone: The same CDR3 arises from other DNA sequences in this sample as well. The chain recombines TRBV28 with TRBJ1-1, with 11 bases identical to TRBD1. Germline V lookup: CDR1 MDHEN, CDR2 SYDVKM. There are 14 residues in the CDR3. J gave up 8 bases and V 1 base, and 3 bases lay outside the gene matches. CDR3 DNA sequence: TGTGCCAGCAGTTTATCCGGACAGGGGGCGGAAGCTTTCTTT. It translates to CASSLSGQGAEAFF.

V usage is TRBV5-6 and J usage is TRBJ2-5, with 9 bases identical to TRBD2. The CDR3 runs 15 residues. The junction had 8 bases not matched to a gene; V was cut back by 4 bases and J by 4 bases. The germline V gene encodes CDR1 SGHDT and CDR2 YYEEEE. The CDR3 sequence: CASSGGGGEGETQYF. Here the CDR3 DNA reads TGTGCCAGCAGCGGCGGCGGGGGGGAGGGAGAGACCCAGTACTTC.

V and J are TRBV20-1 and TRBJ1-5; D ambiguous. This CDR3 region has 11 residues. V was pared by 6 bases and J by 6 bases, with 9 bases between. Germline CDR1 DFQATT, CDR2 SNEGSKA (reference sequence). The CDR3 DNA is TGCAGTGCCGCACGACTTCAGCCCCAGCATTTT. This codes for CSAARLQPQHF.

CDR3 amino acids: CASSYHGTGGDEQYF. The CDR3 nucleotides read TGTGCCAGCAGTTACCACGGGACAGGGGGCGACGAGCAGTACTTC. V gene TRBV6-5 combines with J gene TRBJ2-7; TRBD1 matches at 12 bases. Germline V gives CDR1 MNHEY, CDR2 SVGAGI. The CDR3 has 15 residues. Trimming at V came to 2 bases and at J to 5 bases, leaving 4 bases not matched to a gene.

This clone came up once. V is TRBV7-2 and J is TRBJ2-1; 9 bases agree with TRBD2. CDR1 and CDR2 from the germline V gene are SGHTA and FQGNSA. The junction had 8 bases not matched to a gene; V was cut back by 3 bases and J by 8 bases. CDR3 length equals 15 residues. In nucleotides, the CDR3 is TGTGCCAGCAGCTTTGGGACTAGCTTTCTCGATGAGCAGTTCTTC. It is translated as CASSFGTSFLDEQFF. Complete variable domain (other parts from reference TRBV7-2 and TRBJ2-1): GAGVSQSPSNKVTEKGKDVELRCDPISGHTALYWYRQSLGQGLEFLIYFQGNSAPDKSGLPSDRFSAERTGGSVSTLTIQRTQQEDSAVYLCASSFGTSFLDEQFFGPGTRLTVL.

The chain combines TRBV14 with TRBJ2-1, with a possible D match to TRBD2 (5 bases). This CDR3 has 15 amino acids. Trimming cost V 4 bases and J 6 bases, with 16 bases left between them. Germline assignment: CDR1 SGHDN and CDR2 FVKESK. The CDR3 protein is CASSPPLKLGNEQFF. The CDR3 nucleotides read TGTGCCAGCAGCCCCCCCCTGAAACTAGGCAATGAGCAGTTCTTC.

The chain is built from TRBV5-1 and TRBJ2-3; no clear D gene. Trimming stripped 1 base from V and 0 bases from J, with 12 bases between. The CDR3 consists of 16 residues. In germline, CDR1 is SGHRS, CDR2 YFSETQ. CDR3 protein: CASSLWSVVSTDTQYF. CDR3 DNA: TGCGCCAGCAGCTTGTGGTCAGTCGTTAGCACAGATACGCAGTATTTT.

This chain uses TRBV18 with TRBJ2-3, with 11 bases aligning to TRBD2. Per germline, CDR1 KGHSH and CDR2 LQKENI. This CDR3 contains 13 residues. V lost 5 bases, J lost 5 bases, and 0 bases stayed unmatched. The CDR3 DNA reads TGTGCCAGCTCAGGACTAGCGGGAGATACGCAGTATTTT. Translation: CASSGLAGDTQYF. Filled out from reference TRBV18 and TRBJ2-3, the complete variable domain reads NAGVMQNPRHLVRRRGQEARLRCSPMKGHSHVYWYRQLPEEGLKFMVYLQKENIIDESGMPKERFSAEFPKEGPSILRIQQVVRGDSAAYFCASSGLAGDTQYFGPGTRLTVL.

The V gene is TRBV4-1, the J gene TRBJ2-6, with 9 bases that match TRBD1. The CDR3 has 18 amino acids. The V segment lost 0 bases and the J segment 3 bases; nucleotides outside the gene matches: 6. Germline V gene data show CDR1 as MGHRA and CDR2 as YSYEKL. The CDR3 DNA sequence: TGCGCCAGCAGCCAAGAACCCGGGACAGGGAATGGGGCCAACGTCCTGACTTTC. Protein: CASSQEPGTGNGANVLTF.